The next 11 T cell receptor beta chains were all read from a single sample in a study of blood T cell repertoires in COVID-19. Produced via immunoSEQ multiplex PCR; TCRdb's table is partial and in-frame only. There are about 130,000 clones in the sample; 70% to 90% occur only once, and approximately 1.1% lies in the top ten. Sequencing input: peripheral blood. These TCRs come from a woman at least 80 years old with acute or convalescent COVID-19.

This clone was observed a single time. The chain combines TRBV19 with TRBJ2-5; D remains unclear. This CDR3 comprises 12 residues. From germline, CDR1 is LNHDA and CDR2 SQIVND (reference sequence). Deletions cut 5 bases from V and 7 bases from J, with 11 bases between. The CDR3 sequence: CASSPPSGTQYF. CDR3 bases: TGTGCCAGTAGTCCGCCGAGTGGGACCCAGTACTTC.

This sequence joins TRBV7-9 and TRBJ1-3; D might be TRBD1 (5 bases). The CDR3 extends over 16 amino acids. Between the trimmed V and J ends, which lost 5 bases and 0 bases, there was a span of 14 bases. From germline, CDR1 is SEHNR and CDR2 FQNEAQ (reference sequence). CDR3 sequence (DNA): TGTGCCAGCAGCCTTGGGGCGAAGTCCTCTGGAAACACCATATATTTT. Protein sequence: CASSLGAKSSGNTIYF.

The chain carries TRBV3-1 (or the pseudogene TRBV3-2) and TRBJ2-1; 10 nucleotides align to TRBD2. This CDR3 comprises 13 residues. Germline loops: CDR1 LGHDT, CDR2 YNNKEL (reference sequence). V shed 3 bases, J shed 9 bases, and the junction held 2 bases outside the gene matches. The CDR3 sequence is CASSQSGRGEQFF. CDR3 nucleotides: TGTGCCAGCAGCCAGAGCGGGAGGGGTGAGCAGTTCTTC.

This clone was observed a few times. V is TRBV3-1 (or the pseudogene TRBV3-2) and J is TRBJ1-5; tentative D call: TRBD1 (6 bases). V dropped 9 bases and J dropped 0 bases, with 12 bases sitting between them. This CDR3 spans 14 amino acids. The V gene's germline CDR1 is LGHDT and CDR2 YNNKEL (reference sequence). The CDR3 DNA follows: TGTGCCAGTTCGGGGGGCAATAGCAATCAGCCCCAGCATTTT. It is translated as CASSGGNSNQPQHF.

The genes are TRBV5-1 and TRBJ2-4, with 8 nucleotides matching TRBD2. CDR3 size: 18 residues. J was trimmed by 1 base and V by 1 base; bases with no gene match: 10. Germline-derived CDR1 and CDR2 are SGHRS and YFSETQ. CDR3: CASSLPTSGAMAKNIQYF. For the CDR3, the DNA is TGCGCCAGCAGCTTGCCAACTAGCGGAGCCATGGCCAAAAACATTCAGTACTTC.

The CDR3 region is CASSFLGQNQPQHF. As DNA, the CDR3 is TGTGCCAGCAGCTTTTTGGGACAGAATCAGCCCCAGCATTTT. The chain couples TRBV7-9 to TRBJ1-5, with 7 bases that match TRBD1. The CDR3 covers 14 residues. Trimming took 3 bases from V and 4 from J; bases not matched to a gene: 3. Germline V gene sequence: CDR1 SEHNR, CDR2 FQNEAQ (reference sequence).

This chain uses TRBV10-3 with TRBJ2-3; unclear D gene. Trimming left V 7 bases short and J 0 bases short, with 11 bases between. The CDR3 loop spans 14 amino acids. CDR1 is ENHRY and CDR2 is SYGVKD in the germline V gene. CDR3 sequence: CAIKSAASTDTQYF. CDR3 bases: TGTGCCATCAAATCGGCGGCTAGCACAGATACGCAGTATTTT.

The CDR3 region is CASRPNPTSGLAVTDTQYF. CDR3 DNA: TGTGCCAGCAGACCAAACCCCACCTCGGGACTAGCGGTCACAGATACGCAGTATTTT. The chain links TRBV7-6 to TRBJ2-3; 11 nucleotides align to TRBD2. The V gene's germline CDR1 is SGHVS and CDR2 FNYEAQ. The CDR3 is 19 residues long. J was trimmed by 2 bases and V by 6 bases; bases with no gene match: 16.

V and J are TRBV4-1 and TRBJ2-3; D might be TRBD1 (5 bases). V lost 1 base and J lost 0, with 11 bases in between. Germline V lookup: CDR1 MGHRA, CDR2 YSYEKL. CDR3 length: 16 amino acids. The CDR3 here is CASSQGGHPSTDTQYF. The CDR3 DNA sequence: TGCGCCAGCAGCCAAGGGGGCCATCCTAGCACAGATACGCAGTATTTT.

The chain couples TRBV5-1 to TRBJ1-3; tentatively, D is TRBD1 (6 bases). The CDR3 is 15 residues long. V lost 4 bases and J lost 4, with 15 bases in between. Germline V gene data show CDR1 as SGHRS and CDR2 as YFSETQ. The CDR3, as DNA: TGCGCCAGCAGCACAACAGGGCTATCCGGAAACACCATATATTTT. As protein: CASSTTGLSGNTIYF.

V and J are TRBV5-5 and TRBJ2-4, with TRBD1 matching over 8 bases. The germline gives CDR1 SGHKS, CDR2 YYEKEE (reference sequence). V shed 1 base, J shed 0 bases, and the junction held 15 bases outside the gene matches. The length of the CDR3 is 20 residues. The CDR3 DNA reads TGTGCCAGCAGCTTGTATATGACAGGGGATAAAACCATAGCCAAAAACATTCAGTACTTC. Protein sequence: CASSLYMTGDKTIAKNIQYF. Full variable domain (rest looked up from reference TRBV5-5 and TRBJ2-4): DAGVTQSPTHLIKTRGQQVTLRCSPISGHKSVSWYQQVLGQGPQFIFQYYEKEERGRGNFPDRFSARQFPNYSSELNVNALLLGDSALYLCASSLYMTGDKTIAKNIQYFGAGTRLSVL.